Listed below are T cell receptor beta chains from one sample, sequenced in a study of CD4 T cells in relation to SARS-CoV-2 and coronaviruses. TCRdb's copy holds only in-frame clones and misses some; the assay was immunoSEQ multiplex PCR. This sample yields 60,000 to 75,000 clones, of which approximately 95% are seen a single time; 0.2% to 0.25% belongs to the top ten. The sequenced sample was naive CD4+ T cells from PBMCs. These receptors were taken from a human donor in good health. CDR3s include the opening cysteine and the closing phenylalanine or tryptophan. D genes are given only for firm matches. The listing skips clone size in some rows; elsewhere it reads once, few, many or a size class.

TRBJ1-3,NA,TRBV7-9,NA,CASSPPGLGNTIYF,TGTGCCAGCAGCCCGCCAGGGCTTGGAAACACCATATATTTT
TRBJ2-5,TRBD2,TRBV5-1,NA,CASSFSGAPQETQYF,TGCGCCAGCAGTTTTAGCGGGGCCCCCCAAGAGACCCAGTACTTC
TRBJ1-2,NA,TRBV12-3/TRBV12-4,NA,CAVSGGPYGYTF,TGTGCCGTCTCCGGGGGGCCCTATGGCTACACCTTC
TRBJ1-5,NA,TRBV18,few,CASSPAGINQPQHF,TGTGCCAGCTCACCAGCAGGGATCAATCAGCCCCAGCATTTT
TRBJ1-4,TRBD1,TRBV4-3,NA,CASSREGQGGEKLFF,TGCGCCAGCAGCCGGGAAGGACAGGGTGGCGAAAAACTGTTTTTT
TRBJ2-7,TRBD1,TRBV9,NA,CASSVAWTGGYEQYF,TGTGCCAGCAGCGTAGCTTGGACAGGTGGTTACGAGCAGTACTTC
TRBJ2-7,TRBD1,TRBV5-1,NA,CASSLGTGSGYEQYF,TGCGCCAGCAGCTTGGGGACAGGGTCGGGCTACGAGCAGTACTTC
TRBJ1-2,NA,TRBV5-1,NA,CASSLAGEDYGYTF,TGCGCCAGCAGCTTGGCAGGGGAGGATTATGGCTACACCTTC
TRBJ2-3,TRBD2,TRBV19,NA,CASSMLAGVGDTQYF,TGTGCCAGTAGTATGCTAGCGGGAGTAGGAGATACGCAGTATTTT
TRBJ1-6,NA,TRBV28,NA,CATNFGMGNSPLHF,TGTGCCACCAACTTCGGCATGGGGAATTCACCCCTCCACTTT
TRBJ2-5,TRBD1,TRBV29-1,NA,CSVLGAGGSLGTQYF,TGCAGCGTGCTGGGAGCAGGGGGATCCTTGGGAACCCAGTACTTC
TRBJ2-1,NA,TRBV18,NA,CASSLTGSNEQFF,TGTGCCAGCTCACTTACAGGGTCCAATGAGCAGTTCTTC
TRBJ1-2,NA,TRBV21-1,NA,CASSLNGGRGANYGYTF,TGTGCCAGCAGCCTAAATGGGGGCCGGGGCGCTAACTATGGCTACACCTTC
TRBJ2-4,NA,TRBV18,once,CASSHEDGENIQYF,TGTGCCAGCTCACACGAGGACGGAGAAAACATTCAGTACTTC
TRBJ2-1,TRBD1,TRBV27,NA,CASSRDRAYNEQFF,TGTGCCAGCAGTAGGGACAGGGCCTATAATGAGCAGTTCTTC
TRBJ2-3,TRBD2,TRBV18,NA,CASSRGLAGAQTQYF,TGTGCCAGCTCACGGGGACTAGCGGGAGCTCAGACGCAGTATTTT
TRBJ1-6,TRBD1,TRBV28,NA,CASRPGTGGSPLHF,TGTGCCAGCAGGCCAGGGACAGGGGGTTCACCCCTCCACTTT
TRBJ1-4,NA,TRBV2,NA,CASSEWARSGEKLFF,TGTGCCAGCAGTGAGTGGGCCCGATCGGGGGAAAAACTGTTTTTT
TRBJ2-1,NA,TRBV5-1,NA,CASSLDASSYNEQFF,TGCGCCAGCAGCTTGGACGCAAGCTCCTACAATGAGCAGTTCTTC
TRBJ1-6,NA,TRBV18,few,CASSPRGEDYNSPLHF,TGTGCCAGCTCACCCCGAGGGGAAGACTATAATTCACCCCTCCACTTT
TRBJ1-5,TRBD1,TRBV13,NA,CASSLGTGGNNQPQHF,TGTGCCAGCAGCTTAGGGACAGGGGGCAACAATCAGCCCCAGCATTTT
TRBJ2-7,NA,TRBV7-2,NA,CASSEGRAYEQYF,TGTGCCAGCAGCGAAGGTCGCGCCTACGAGCAGTACTTC
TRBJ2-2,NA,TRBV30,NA,CAWSVWNTGELFF,TGTGCCTGGAGTGTATGGAACACCGGGGAGCTGTTTTTT
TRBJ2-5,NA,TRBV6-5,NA,CASSYAQFQETQYF,TGTGCCAGCAGTTATGCACAGTTCCAAGAGACCCAGTACTTC
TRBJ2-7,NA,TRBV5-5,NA,CASSVSKSLNRSRYEQYF,TGTGCCAGCAGCGTCAGTAAAAGCCTGAATCGGAGTCGATACGAGCAGTACTTC
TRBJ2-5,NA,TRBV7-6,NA,CASSLLGSHRETQYF,TGTGCCAGCAGCTTACTCGGCAGCCACCGGGAGACCCAGTACTTC
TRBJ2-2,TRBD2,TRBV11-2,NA,CASSLTLAANTGELFF,TGTGCCAGCAGCTTAACACTAGCGGCGAACACCGGGGAGCTGTTTTTT
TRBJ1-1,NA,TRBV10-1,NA,CASSESRVGRSDTEAFF,TGCGCCAGCAGTGAGTCAAGAGTTGGACGGTCGGACACTGAAGCTTTCTTT
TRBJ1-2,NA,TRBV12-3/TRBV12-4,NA,CASSFRDGRSYTF,TGTGCCAGCAGTTTCCGGGACGGGAGGAGCTACACCTTC
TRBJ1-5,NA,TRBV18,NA,CASSLYRQANQPQHF,TGTGCCAGCTCACTCTACCGACAGGCGAATCAGCCCCAGCATTTT
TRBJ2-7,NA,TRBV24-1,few,CATSDPADGPREQYF,TGTGCCACCAGTGATCCGGCCGACGGGCCGCGAGAGCAGTACTTC
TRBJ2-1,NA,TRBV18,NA,CASSQPGRSSYNEQFF,TGTGCCAGCTCACAACCGGGACGGTCATCCTACAATGAGCAGTTCTTC
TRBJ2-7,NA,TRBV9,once,CASSVGVQGSYEQYF,TGTGCCAGCAGCGTAGGGGTGCAGGGGAGCTACGAGCAGTACTTC
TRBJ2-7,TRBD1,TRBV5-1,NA,CASRSGQGYEQYF,TGCGCCAGCAGGAGCGGACAGGGCTACGAGCAGTACTTC